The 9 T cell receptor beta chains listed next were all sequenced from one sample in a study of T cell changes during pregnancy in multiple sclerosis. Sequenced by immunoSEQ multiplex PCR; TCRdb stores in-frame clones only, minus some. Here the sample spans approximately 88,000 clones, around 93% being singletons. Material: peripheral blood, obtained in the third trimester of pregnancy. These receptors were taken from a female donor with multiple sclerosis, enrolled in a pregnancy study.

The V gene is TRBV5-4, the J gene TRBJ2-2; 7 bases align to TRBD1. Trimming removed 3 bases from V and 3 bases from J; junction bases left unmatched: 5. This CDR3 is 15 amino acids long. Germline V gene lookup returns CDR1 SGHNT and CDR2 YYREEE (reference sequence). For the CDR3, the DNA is TGTGCCAGCAGCTGGTGGGACAGAGACACCGGGGAGCTGTTTTTT. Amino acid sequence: CASSWWDRDTGELFF.

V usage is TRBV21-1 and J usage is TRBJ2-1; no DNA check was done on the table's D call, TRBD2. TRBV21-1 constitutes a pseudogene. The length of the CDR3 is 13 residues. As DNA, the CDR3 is TGTGCCTTCTTAGTAGTAGGAGGGGATGAGCAGTTCTTC. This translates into CAFLVVGGDEQFF.

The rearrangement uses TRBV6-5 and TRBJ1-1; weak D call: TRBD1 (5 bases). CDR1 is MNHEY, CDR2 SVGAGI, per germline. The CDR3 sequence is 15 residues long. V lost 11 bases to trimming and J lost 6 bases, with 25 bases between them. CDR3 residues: CASRVNWGGVAEAFF. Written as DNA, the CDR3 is TGTGCCTCCAGGGTGAATTGGGGCGGGGTCGCTGAAGCTTTCTTT.

CDR3 residues: CASSTGQGGTGNTIYF. CDR3 coding DNA: TGTGCCAGCAGTACCGGACAGGGGGGAACTGGAAACACCATATATTTT. The chain employs TRBV28 and TRBJ1-3; 10 bases fit TRBD1. The CDR3 consists of 16 residues. The germline gives CDR1 MDHEN, CDR2 SYDVKM. The ends lost 5 bases at V and 2 bases at J; junction bases unmatched: 6.

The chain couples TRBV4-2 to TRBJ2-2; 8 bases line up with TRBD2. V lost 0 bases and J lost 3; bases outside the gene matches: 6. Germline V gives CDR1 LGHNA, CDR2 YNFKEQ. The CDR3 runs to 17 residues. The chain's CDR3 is CASSQDGPGRDTGELFF. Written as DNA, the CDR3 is TGTGCCAGCAGCCAAGATGGACCCGGGAGGGACACCGGGGAGCTGTTTTTT.

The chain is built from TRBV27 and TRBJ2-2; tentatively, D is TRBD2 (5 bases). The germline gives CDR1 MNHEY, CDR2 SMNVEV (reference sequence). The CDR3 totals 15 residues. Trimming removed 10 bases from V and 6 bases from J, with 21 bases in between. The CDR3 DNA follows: TGTGCCACCCAACCGACTATGAGGAAGTCCGGGGAGCTGTTTTTT. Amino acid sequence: CATQPTMRKSGELFF.

This CDR3 reads CASSQQTGQETQYF. CDR3 coding DNA: TGTGCCAGCAGCCAGCAGACAGGCCAAGAGACCCAGTACTTC. The chain is built from TRBV4-2 and TRBJ2-5; D possibly corresponds to TRBD1 (6 bases). The germline gives CDR1 LGHNA, CDR2 YNFKEQ. Trimming took 3 bases from V and 1 from J, leaving 9 bases between them. CDR3 size: 14 residues.

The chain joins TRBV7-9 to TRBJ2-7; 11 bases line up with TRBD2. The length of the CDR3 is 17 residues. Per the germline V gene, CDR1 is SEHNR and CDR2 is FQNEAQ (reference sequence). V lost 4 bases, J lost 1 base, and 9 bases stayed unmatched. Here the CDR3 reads CASSSDSLAGGSYEQYF. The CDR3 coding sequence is TGTGCCAGCAGCTCAGACTCCCTAGCGGGAGGTTCCTACGAGCAGTACTTC.

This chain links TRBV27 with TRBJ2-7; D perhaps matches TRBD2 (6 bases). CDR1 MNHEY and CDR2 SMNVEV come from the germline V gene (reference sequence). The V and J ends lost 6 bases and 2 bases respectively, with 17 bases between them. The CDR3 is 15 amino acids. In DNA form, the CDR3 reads TGTGCCAGCAGCTCGAGGGGAGGACGGACCTACGAGCAGTACTTC. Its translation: CASSSRGGRTYEQYF.